The 5 T cell receptor beta chains below were found in one sample sequenced in a study of blood T cell repertoires in COVID-19. Here immunoSEQ multiplex PCR was the method, and the copy in TCRdb shows in-frame clones only, minus some. The repertoire consists of under 95,000 clones, with approximately 90% occurring once and the leading ten covering 5% to 6%. Material: peripheral blood. The receptor set was obtained from a man aged 55-75 years with acute or convalescent COVID-19.

The CDR3 protein is CASSDGGQITNYGYTF. The CDR3 DNA sequence: TGTGCCAGCAGTGATGGGGGACAGATAACTAACTATGGCTACACCTTC. The chain is built from TRBV6-1 and TRBJ1-2; the match to TRBD1 covers 7 bases. Germline V gene sequence: CDR1 MNHNS, CDR2 SASEGT. The CDR3 sequence is 16 residues long. With 3 bases clipped from V and 0 bases from J, the junction kept 7 bases outside the gene matches.

CDR3 sequence: CASSYSGSYNEQFF. DNA of the CDR3: TGTGCCAGCAGCTATTCGGGAAGTTACAATGAGCAGTTCTTC. The genes are TRBV7-2 and TRBJ2-1, with D possibly being TRBD2 (5 bases). V shed 4 bases and J shed 4 bases, with 11 bases lying between them. This CDR3 has 14 residues. Germline V gives CDR1 SGHTA, CDR2 FQGNSA.

This rearrangement joins TRBV11-2 to TRBJ2-3, with D possibly being TRBD2 (7 bases). Trimming took off 3 bases at V and 8 bases at J, with 18 bases between the two ends. This CDR3 is built from 15 residues. Per germline, CDR1 SGHAT and CDR2 FQNNGV. CDR3 amino acids: CASSFLYGGARTQYF. DNA for the CDR3: TGTGCCAGCAGCTTTCTTTATGGGGGGGCCCGTACGCAGTATTTT.

This clone was picked up one time. The chain carries TRBV6-5 and TRBJ1-2; no clear D gene. V shed 4 bases and J shed 1 base, with 7 bases lying between them. CDR1 MNHEY and CDR2 SVGAGI come from the germline V gene. The CDR3 loop spans 13 amino acids. The CDR3 loop is CASSFTVNYGYTF. DNA for the CDR3: TGTGCCAGCAGTTTTACGGTTAACTATGGCTACACCTTC.

The V call is TRBV25-1, the J call TRBJ1-2; D is possibly TRBD1 (6 bases). Germline lookup yields CDR1 MGHDK and CDR2 SYGVNS. The V gene lost 2 bases and the J gene lost 4 bases, with 17 bases spanning the gap. CDR3 size: 16 residues. In DNA, the CDR3 is TGTGCCAGCAGTGAAATGGGCCGGACAGACTCCTATGGCTACACCTTC. Protein: CASSEMGRTDSYGYTF.